Listed here is a single T cell receptor (beta chain). Measured with immunoSEQ multiplex PCR; TCRdb has only the in-frame clones, and not every one. The sample shows tens of thousands of clones, around three quarters of them seen only once. This sample was included in a study of memory CD4+ T cells and cytomegalovirus serostatus. Turning to the study itself: Donors were healthy Belgian adults, some 10 CMV seropositive and 20 to 25 seronegative.

Single viable CD3+CD4+CD8-CD45RO+ cells were sorted as the memory CD4+ T cells. V gave up 0 bases and J gave up 9 bases, with 16 bases separating them. The germline V gene has CDR1 SGDLS and CDR2 YYNGEE. The CDR3 totals 15 residues. This clonotype was sampled from an adult in good health and CMV-seronegative. The rearrangement uses TRBV9 and TRBJ1-5, with D unresolved. What was sequenced was memory CD4+ T cells from blood. The CDR3 DNA is TGTGCCAGCAGCGTAGACGGGGAGAGGGCTAGGCCCCAGCATTTT. As protein: CASSVDGERARPQHF.